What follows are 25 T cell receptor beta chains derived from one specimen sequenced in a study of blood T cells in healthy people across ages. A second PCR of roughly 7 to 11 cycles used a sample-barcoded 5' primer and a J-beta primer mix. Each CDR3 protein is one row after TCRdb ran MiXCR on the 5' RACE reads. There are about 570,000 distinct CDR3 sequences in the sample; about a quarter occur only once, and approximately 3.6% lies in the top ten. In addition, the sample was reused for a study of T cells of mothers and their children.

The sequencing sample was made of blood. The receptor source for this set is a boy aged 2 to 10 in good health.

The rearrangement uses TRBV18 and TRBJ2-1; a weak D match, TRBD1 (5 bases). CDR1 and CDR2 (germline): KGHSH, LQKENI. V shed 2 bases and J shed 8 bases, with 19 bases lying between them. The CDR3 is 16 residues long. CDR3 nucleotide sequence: TGTGCCAGCTCACCAGTGGGCCAGGGTCCTTACGATGAGCAGTTCTTC. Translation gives CASSPVGQGPYDEQFF.

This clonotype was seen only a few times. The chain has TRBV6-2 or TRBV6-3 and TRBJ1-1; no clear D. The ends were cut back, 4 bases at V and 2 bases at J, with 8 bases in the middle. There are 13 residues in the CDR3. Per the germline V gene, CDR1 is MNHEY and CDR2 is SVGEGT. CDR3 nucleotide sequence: TGTGCCAGCAGTTGGAAACCCAACACTGAAGCTTTCTTT. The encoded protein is CASSWKPNTEAFF.

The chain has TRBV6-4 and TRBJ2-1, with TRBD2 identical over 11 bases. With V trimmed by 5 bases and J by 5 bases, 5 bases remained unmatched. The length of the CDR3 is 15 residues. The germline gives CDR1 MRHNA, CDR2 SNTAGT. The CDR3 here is CASSMGLAENNEQFF. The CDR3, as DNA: TGTGCCAGCAGTATGGGACTAGCGGAAAACAATGAGCAGTTCTTC.

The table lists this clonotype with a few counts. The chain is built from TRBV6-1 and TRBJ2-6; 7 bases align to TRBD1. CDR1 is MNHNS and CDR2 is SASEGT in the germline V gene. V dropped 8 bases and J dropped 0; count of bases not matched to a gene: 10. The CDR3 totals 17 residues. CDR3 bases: TGTGCCAGCGGAATGGGACAGTCCACCTCTGGGGCCAACGTCCTGACTTTC. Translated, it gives CASGMGQSTSGANVLTF.

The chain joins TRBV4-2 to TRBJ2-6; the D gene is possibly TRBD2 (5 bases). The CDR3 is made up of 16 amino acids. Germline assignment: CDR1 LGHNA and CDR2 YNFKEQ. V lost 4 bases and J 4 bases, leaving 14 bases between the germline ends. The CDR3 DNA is TGTGCCAGCAGCCCTCCTACCTGGAGGGGGGCCAACGTCCTGACTTTC. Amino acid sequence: CASSPPTWRGANVLTF.

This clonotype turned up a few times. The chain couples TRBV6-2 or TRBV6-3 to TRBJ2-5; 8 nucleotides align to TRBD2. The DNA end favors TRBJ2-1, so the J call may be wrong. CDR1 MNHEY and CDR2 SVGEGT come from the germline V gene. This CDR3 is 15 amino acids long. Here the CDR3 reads CASSLPGLGNNEQFF. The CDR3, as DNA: TGTGCCAGCAGCCTACCGGGACTAGGGAACAATGAGCAGTTCTTC.

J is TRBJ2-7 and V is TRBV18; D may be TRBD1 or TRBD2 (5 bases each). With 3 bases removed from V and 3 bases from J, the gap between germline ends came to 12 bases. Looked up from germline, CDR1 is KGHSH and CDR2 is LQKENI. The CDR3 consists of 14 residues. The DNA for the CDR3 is TGTGCCAGCTCACCCGGGGCGAATGGCTACGAGCAGTACTTC. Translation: CASSPGANGYEQYF.

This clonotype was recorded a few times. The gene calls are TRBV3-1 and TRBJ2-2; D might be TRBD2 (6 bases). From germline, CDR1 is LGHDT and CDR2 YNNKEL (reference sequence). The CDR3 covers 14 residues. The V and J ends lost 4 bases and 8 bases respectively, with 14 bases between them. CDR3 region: CASSPAAEGGELFF. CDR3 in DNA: TGTGCCAGCAGCCCCGCAGCGGAGGGGGGGGAGCTGTTTTTT.

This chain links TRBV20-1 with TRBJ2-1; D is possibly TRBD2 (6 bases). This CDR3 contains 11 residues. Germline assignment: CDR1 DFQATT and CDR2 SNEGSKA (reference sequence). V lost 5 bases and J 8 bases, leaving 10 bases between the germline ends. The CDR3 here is CSAPGDYEQFF. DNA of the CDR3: TGCAGTGCTCCCGGGGACTATGAGCAGTTCTTC.

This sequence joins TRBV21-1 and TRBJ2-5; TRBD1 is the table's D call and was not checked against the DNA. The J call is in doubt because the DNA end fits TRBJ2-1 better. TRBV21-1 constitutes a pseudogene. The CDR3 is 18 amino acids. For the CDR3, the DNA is TGTGCCAGCAGCCACCAGTCAGAGCAGCGGGACAGATACAATGAGCAGTTCTTC. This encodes CASSHQSEQRDRYNEQFF.

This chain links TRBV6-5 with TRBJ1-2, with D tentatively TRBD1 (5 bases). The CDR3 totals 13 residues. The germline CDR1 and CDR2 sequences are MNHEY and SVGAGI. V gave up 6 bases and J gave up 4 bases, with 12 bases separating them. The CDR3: CASSPGRIYGYTF. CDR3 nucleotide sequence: TGTGCCAGCAGCCCGGGACGGATCTATGGCTACACCTTC.

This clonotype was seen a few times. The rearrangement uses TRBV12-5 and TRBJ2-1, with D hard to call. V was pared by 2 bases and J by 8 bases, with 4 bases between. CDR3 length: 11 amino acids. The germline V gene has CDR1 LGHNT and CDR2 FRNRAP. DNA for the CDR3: TGTGCTAGTGGTTTGAGTGATGAGCAGTTCTTC. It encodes CASGLSDEQFF.

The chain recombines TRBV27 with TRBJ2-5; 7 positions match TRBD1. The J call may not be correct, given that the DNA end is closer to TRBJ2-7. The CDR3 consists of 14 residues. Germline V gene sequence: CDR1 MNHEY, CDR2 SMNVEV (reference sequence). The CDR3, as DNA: TGTGCCAGCGCCCAGGGGGTGCCCTCCTACGAGCAGTACTTC. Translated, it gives CASAQGVPSYEQYF.

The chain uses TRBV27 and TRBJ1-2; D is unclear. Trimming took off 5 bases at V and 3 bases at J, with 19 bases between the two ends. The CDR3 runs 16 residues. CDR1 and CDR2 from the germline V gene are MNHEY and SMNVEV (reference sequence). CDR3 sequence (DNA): TGTGCCAGCAGTCTCCACTACGGAGACAAGGACTATGGCTACACCTTC. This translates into CASSLHYGDKDYGYTF.

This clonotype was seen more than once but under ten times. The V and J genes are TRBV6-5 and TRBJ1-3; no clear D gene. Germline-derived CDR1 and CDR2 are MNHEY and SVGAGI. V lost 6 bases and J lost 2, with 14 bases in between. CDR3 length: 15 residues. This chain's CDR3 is CASSPGRAAGNTIYF. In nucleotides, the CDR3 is TGTGCCAGCAGCCCTGGGAGAGCTGCTGGAAACACCATATATTTT.

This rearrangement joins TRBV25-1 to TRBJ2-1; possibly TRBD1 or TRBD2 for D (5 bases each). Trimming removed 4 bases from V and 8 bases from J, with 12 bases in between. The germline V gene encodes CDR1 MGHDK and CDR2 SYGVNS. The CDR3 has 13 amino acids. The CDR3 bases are TGTGCCAGCAGTGGTATGGGGGACCATGAGCAGTTCTTC. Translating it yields CASSGMGDHEQFF.

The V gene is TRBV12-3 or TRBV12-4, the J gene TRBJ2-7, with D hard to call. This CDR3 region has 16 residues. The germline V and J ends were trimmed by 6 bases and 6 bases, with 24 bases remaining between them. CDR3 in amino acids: CASSPTLASIKGEQYF. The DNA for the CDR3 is TGTGCCAGCAGCCCGACGCTTGCCAGTATAAAGGGCGAGCAGTACTTC.

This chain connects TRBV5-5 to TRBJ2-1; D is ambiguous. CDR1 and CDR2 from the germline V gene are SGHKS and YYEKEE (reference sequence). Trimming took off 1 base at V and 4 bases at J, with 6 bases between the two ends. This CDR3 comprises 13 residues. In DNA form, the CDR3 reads TGTGCCAGCAGCTTGACAGCTTACAATGAGCAGTTCTTC. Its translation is CASSLTAYNEQFF.

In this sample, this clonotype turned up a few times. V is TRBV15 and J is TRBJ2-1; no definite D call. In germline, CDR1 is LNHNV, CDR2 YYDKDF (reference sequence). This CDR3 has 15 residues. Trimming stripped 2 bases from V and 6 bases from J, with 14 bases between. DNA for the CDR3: TGTGCCACCAGCAGAACGACCTACGTTCCCAATGAGCAGTTCTTC. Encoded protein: CATSRTTYVPNEQFF. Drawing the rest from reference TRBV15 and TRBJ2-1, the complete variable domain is DAMVIQNPRYQVTQFGKPVTLSCSQTLNHNVMYWYQQKSSQAPKLLFHYYDKDFNNEADTPDNFQSRRPNTSFCFLDIRSPGLGDTAMYLCATSRTTYVPNEQFFGPGTRLTVL.

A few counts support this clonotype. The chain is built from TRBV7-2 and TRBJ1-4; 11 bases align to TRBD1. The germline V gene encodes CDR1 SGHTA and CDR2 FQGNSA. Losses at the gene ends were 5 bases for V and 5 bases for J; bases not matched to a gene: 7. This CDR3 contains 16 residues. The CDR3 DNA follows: TGTGCCAGCAGCGCCGGGACAGGGGGAACAAATGAAAAACTGTTTTTT. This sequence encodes CASSAGTGGTNEKLFF.

CDR3 amino acids: CASSIGPSGRASDNEQFF. The CDR3 bases are TGTGCCAGTAGTATCGGACCGAGCGGGAGGGCCTCGGACAATGAGCAGTTCTTC. The chain recombines TRBV19 with TRBJ2-1, with 10 bases lining up with TRBD2. J lost 5 bases, V lost 3 bases, and 13 bases had no gene match. Germline assignment: CDR1 LNHDA and CDR2 SQIVND (reference sequence). CDR3 length: 18 residues.

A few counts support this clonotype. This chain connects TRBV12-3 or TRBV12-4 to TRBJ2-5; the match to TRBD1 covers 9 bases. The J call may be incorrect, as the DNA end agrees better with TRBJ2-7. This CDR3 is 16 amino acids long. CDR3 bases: TGTGCCAGCAGTGCCTACAGGGGGCACCTCATTTACGAGCAGTACTTC. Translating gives CASSAYRGHLIYEQYF.

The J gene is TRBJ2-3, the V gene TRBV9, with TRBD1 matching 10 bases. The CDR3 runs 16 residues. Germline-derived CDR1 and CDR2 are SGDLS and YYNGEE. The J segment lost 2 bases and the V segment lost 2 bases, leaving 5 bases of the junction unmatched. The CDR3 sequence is CASSVSDRGFTDTQYF. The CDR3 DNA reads TGTGCCAGCAGCGTCTCGGACAGGGGGTTCACAGATACGCAGTATTTT. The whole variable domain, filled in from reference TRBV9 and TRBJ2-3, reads DSGVTQTPKHLITATGQRVTLRCSPRSGDLSVYWYQQSLDQGLQFLIQYYNGEERAKGNILERFSAQQFPDLHSELNLSSLELGDSALYFCASSVSDRGFTDTQYFGPGTRLTVL.

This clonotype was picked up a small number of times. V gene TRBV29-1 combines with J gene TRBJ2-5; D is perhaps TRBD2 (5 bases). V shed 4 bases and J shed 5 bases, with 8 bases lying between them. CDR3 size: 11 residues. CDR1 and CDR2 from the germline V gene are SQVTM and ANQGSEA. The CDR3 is CSVVSVETQYF. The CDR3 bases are TGCAGCGTTGTTAGCGTGGAGACCCAGTACTTC.

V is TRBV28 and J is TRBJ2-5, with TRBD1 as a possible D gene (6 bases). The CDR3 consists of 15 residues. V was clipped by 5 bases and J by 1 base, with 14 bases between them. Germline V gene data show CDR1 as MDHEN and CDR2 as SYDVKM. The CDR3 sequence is CASSPITGRQETQYF. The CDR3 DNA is TGTGCCAGCAGTCCGATAACAGGGCGCCAAGAGACCCAGTACTTC.